This T cell receptor (beta chain) was found in a study of T cell repertoires in cytomegalovirus infection. The trim removed 0 bases at V and 1 base at J, leaving 4 bases unmatched. Germline-derived CDR1 and CDR2 are SGHTA and FQGTGA. The CDR3 length is 16 residues. MiXCR was run by TCRdb on the reads, yielding one entry per CDR3 protein. Here the sample spans fewer than 550,000 distinct CDR3 sequences, approximately 31% being singletons. This clonotype was seen once. The chain links TRBV7-3 to TRBJ2-3; 7 bases align to TRBD2. This TCR was sampled from a human donor in good health (CMV status not recorded). Some clones in this sample may be carry-over from other donors' samples. Sequences were obtained from PBMCs. CDR3 sequence reads: CASSLTGGGGTDTQYF. DNA for the CDR3: TGTGCCAGCAGCTTAACTGGCGGGGGAGGCACAGATACGCAGTATTTT.